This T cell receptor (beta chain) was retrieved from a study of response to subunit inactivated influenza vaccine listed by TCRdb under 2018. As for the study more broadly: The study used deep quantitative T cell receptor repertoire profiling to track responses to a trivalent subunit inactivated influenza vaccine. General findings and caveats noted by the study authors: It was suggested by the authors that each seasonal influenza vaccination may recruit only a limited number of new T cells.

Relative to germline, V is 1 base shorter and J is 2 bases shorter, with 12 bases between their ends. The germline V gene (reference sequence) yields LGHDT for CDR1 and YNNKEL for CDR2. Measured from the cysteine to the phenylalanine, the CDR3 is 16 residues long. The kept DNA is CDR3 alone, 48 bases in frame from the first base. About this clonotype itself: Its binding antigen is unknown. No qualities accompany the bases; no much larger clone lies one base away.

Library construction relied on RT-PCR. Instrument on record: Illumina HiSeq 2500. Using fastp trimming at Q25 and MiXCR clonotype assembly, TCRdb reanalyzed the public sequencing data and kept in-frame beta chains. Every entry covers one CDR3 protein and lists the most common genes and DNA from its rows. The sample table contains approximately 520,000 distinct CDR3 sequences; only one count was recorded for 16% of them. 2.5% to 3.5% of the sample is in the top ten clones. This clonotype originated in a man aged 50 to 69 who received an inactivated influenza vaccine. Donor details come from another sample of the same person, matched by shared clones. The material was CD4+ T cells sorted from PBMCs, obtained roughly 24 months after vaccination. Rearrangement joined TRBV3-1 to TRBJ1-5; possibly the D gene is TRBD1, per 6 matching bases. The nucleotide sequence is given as TGTGCCAGCAGCCAAGCCGGGACACAAGGCAATCAGCCCCAGCATTTT. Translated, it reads CASSQAGTQGNQPQHF.